One T cell receptor (beta chain) is described in this entry. Its antigen is still unknown. This specimen belongs to a study of beta chain features in type 1 diabetes. For the study at large: Sorted cells, some 98,000,000 in number, were examined across all samples. General study results and limits: Within the patient group, naive, central memory and Treg TCRB repertoires appeared more similar to each other than within healthy donors. All four CD4+ subsets from Type 1 diabetes patients carried moderately but significantly shorter TCRB CDR3s.

J lost 8 bases, V lost 5 bases, and 8 bases had no gene match. The CDR3 is made up of 15 amino acids. The germline gives CDR1 SGHVS, CDR2 FQNEAQ. The entirety of the isolated RNA underwent reverse transcription, so expressed TCRB transcripts were sequenced. Clones were sequenced by immunoSEQ multiplex PCR, and TCRdb holds only the in-frame ones, with some missing. The sample includes 330,000 or so clones, over 9.5% seen only once; the top ten take about 0.01%. This chain connects TRBV7-8 to TRBJ2-3, with 12 positions matching TRBD2. The source is a woman between 18 and 30 years old with type 1 diabetes. The sample consisted of naive CD4+ T cells from blood. This chain's CDR3 is CASSPSGGGRGTQYF. CDR3 in DNA: TGTGCCAGCAGCCCTAGCGGGGGGGGGCGCGGTACGCAGTATTTT.